The 25 T cell receptor beta chains in this list originate from one sample, sequenced in a study of cytomegalovirus exposure and HLA in healthy donors. The PCR ran on 60 Vbeta and 13 Jbeta primers. Profiling relied on immunoSEQ multiplex PCR, and the TCRdb table lists in-frame clones only, not all of them. This table holds 130,000 to 150,000 clones, around 80% found once. Material: PBMCs. These receptors all stem from a woman between 25 and 40 years old in good health and CMV-seronegative.

This clone turned up a few times. This rearrangement joins TRBV4-1 to TRBJ1-3, with D perhaps TRBD1 (5 bases). The length of the CDR3 is 16 residues. Trimming cost V 0 bases and J 4 bases, with 13 bases left between them. CDR1 is MGHRA and CDR2 is YSYEKL in the germline V gene. CDR3 sequence: CASSQEGQATGNTIYF. DNA of the CDR3: TGCGCCAGCAGCCAAGAGGGGCAGGCTACGGGAAACACCATATATTTT.

The genes are TRBV7-9 and TRBJ2-3, with 10 bases that match TRBD1. V lost 0 bases, J lost 2 bases, and 5 bases stayed unmatched. CDR3 length: 17 residues. Germline loops: CDR1 SEHNR, CDR2 FQNEAQ (reference sequence). CDR3 sequence (DNA): TGTGCCAGCAGCTTAGCTGGGACAGGGGAAAACACAGATACGCAGTATTTT. Residues: CASSLAGTGENTDTQYF. The complete variable domain, with remaining parts taken from reference TRBV7-9 and TRBJ2-3, reads DTGVSQNPRHKITKRGQNVTFRCDPISEHNRLYWYRQTLGQGPEFLTYFQNEAQLEKSRLLSDRFSAERPKGSFSTLEIQRTEQGDSAMYLCASSLAGTGENTDTQYFGPGTRLTVL.

The rearrangement joins TRBV29-1 to TRBJ2-4; maybe TRBD1 (7 bases). Germline V CDR1 and CDR2: SQVTM, ANQGSEA. V was shortened by 5 bases and J by 6 bases, with 14 bases between the two germline ends. The CDR3 consists of 13 residues. In nucleotides, the CDR3 is TGCAGCGTTCTAAGCCAGGGGGGAAACATTCAGTACTTC. Its protein product is CSVLSQGGNIQYF.

The rearrangement uses TRBV7-8 and TRBJ2-2; 12 positions match TRBD1. Germline V gene data show CDR1 as SGHVS and CDR2 as FQNEAQ. The CDR3 consists of 16 residues. V was pared by 5 bases and J by 6 bases, with 7 bases of the junction left unmatched. CDR3 nucleotide sequence: TGTGCCAGCAGCACCGGGACAGGGGGCGAAGCCGGGGAGCTGTTTTTT. Protein sequence: CASSTGTGGEAGELFF.

V is TRBV15 and J is TRBJ1-5; D unresolved. The CDR3 runs 15 residues. Germline V gene data show CDR1 as LNHNV and CDR2 as YYDKDF (reference sequence). V lost 1 base and J 1 base, leaving 8 bases between the germline ends. The CDR3 bases are TGTGCCACCAGCAGAGGCGAACGGAGCAATCAGCCCCAGCATTTT. This encodes CATSRGERSNQPQHF.

The chain employs TRBV7-9 and TRBJ2-5; perhaps TRBD1 as D (6 bases). The CDR3 has 14 amino acids. Trimming left V 3 bases short and J 3 bases short, with 11 bases between. Germline values: CDR1 SEHNR, CDR2 FQNEAQ (reference sequence). Here the CDR3 reads CASSLEGQKETQYF. In DNA form, the CDR3 reads TGTGCCAGCAGCTTGGAAGGACAGAAAGAGACCCAGTACTTC.

This clone was counted once. CDR3 sequence: CASSPRSGGNNEQFF. The CDR3 DNA reads as TGTGCCAGCAGTCCCCGGAGCGGGGGGAACAATGAGCAGTTCTTC. This chain connects TRBV27 to TRBJ2-1, with 9 bases identical to TRBD2. Germline CDR1 and CDR2: MNHEY and SMNVEV (reference sequence). This CDR3 spans 15 amino acids. V lost 5 bases and J lost 5; bases outside the gene matches: 7.

This clone was recorded a few times. The chain joins TRBV6-1 to TRBJ1-6, with TRBD1 identical over 9 bases. V lost 8 bases and J lost 7; bases outside the gene matches: 6. Germline CDR1 is MNHNS and CDR2 is SASEGT. This CDR3 region has 14 residues. This chain's CDR3 is CASARTGVNSPLHF. In DNA form, the CDR3 reads TGTGCCAGCGCCCGGACAGGGGTGAATTCACCCCTCCACTTT.

The genes are TRBV30 and TRBJ1-1; 8 nucleotides match TRBD1. Losses at the gene ends were 2 bases for V and 6 bases for J; bases not matched to a gene: 8. The germline V gene encodes CDR1 GTSNPN and CDR2 SVGIG (reference sequence). This CDR3 has 14 amino acids. This CDR3 is CAWSFGQGVSEAFF. The DNA of the CDR3 is TGTGCCTGGAGTTTTGGACAGGGCGTCTCTGAAGCTTTCTTT.

The chain uses TRBV4-2 and TRBJ2-5; 8 bases line up with TRBD2. The germline CDR1 and CDR2 sequences are LGHNA and YNFKEQ. The CDR3 runs 15 residues. Trimming took 2 bases from V and 11 from J; bases not matched to a gene: 13. The CDR3 DNA follows: TGTGCCAGCAGCCAAACATTAGCGGGGATCTATGAGCAGTACTTC. Protein sequence: CASSQTLAGIYEQYF.

The gene calls are TRBV7-2 and TRBJ2-7; D is perhaps TRBD2 (6 bases). CDR1 and CDR2 from the germline V gene are SGHTA and FQGNSA. The CDR3 spans 16 residues. The V and J ends lost 5 bases and 0 bases respectively, with 17 bases between them. The CDR3: CASSLSGGSLSYEQYF. The CDR3 nucleotides are TGTGCCAGCAGCCTTTCTGGGGGGAGTCTCTCCTACGAGCAGTACTTC.

V gene TRBV7-3 combines with J gene TRBJ2-1, with 7 bases fitting TRBD1. Losses at the gene ends were 2 bases for V and 9 bases for J; bases not matched to a gene: 7. CDR1 and CDR2 (germline): SGHTA, FQGTGA. The CDR3 length is 14 residues. The CDR3 bases are TGTGCCAGCAGCTTAGACAGGGATCGTGGTGAGCAGTTCTTC. Amino acids: CASSLDRDRGEQFF.

V gene TRBV29-1 combines with J gene TRBJ1-2; 10 nucleotides match TRBD1. This CDR3 has 13 amino acids. J was trimmed by 6 bases and V by 1 base; bases with no gene match: 2. Germline V CDR1 and CDR2: SQVTM, ANQGSEA. The CDR3 DNA is TGCAGCGTTGAAGGACAGGGGGCGGATGGCTACACCTTC. Protein sequence: CSVEGQGADGYTF.

This clone was observed a single time. V gene TRBV10-3 combines with J gene TRBJ2-3, with D tentatively TRBD2 (5 bases). Between the trimmed V and J ends, which lost 2 bases and 2 bases, there was a span of 11 bases. CDR1 and CDR2 (germline): ENHRY, SYGVKD. The CDR3 spans 15 residues. The CDR3 nucleotides are TGTGCCATCAGTGAGAGGCCAGCGGACACAGATACGCAGTATTTT. Protein: CAISERPADTDTQYF.

V and J are TRBV5-3 and TRBJ1-2; no firm D call. TRBV5-3 is identified as an open reading frame with a role that is uncertain. The ends were cut back, 0 bases at V and 3 bases at J, with 12 bases in the middle. The CDR3 contains 15 residues. The CDR3 DNA reads as TGTGCCAGAAGCTTGGTTCAGAGGTCGGACTATGGCTACACCTTC. Protein: CARSLVQRSDYGYTF.

V usage is TRBV19 and J usage is TRBJ1-1, with TRBD1 matching 7 bases. The CDR3 consists of 13 residues. V gave up 6 bases and J gave up 2 bases; unmatched junction bases: 3. In germline, CDR1 is LNHDA, CDR2 SQIVND (reference sequence). The CDR3 nucleotides are TGTGCCAGTAGGTTAGGGGGCAACACTGAAGCTTTCTTT. This codes for CASRLGGNTEAFF.

The chain recombines TRBV30 with TRBJ2-3; D might be TRBD1 (5 bases). Germline lookup yields CDR1 GTSNPN and CDR2 SVGIG (reference sequence). The ends were cut back, 0 bases at V and 2 bases at J, with 9 bases in the middle. The CDR3 is made up of 14 amino acids. The CDR3 nucleotides are TGTGCCTGGAGTGTCGGCAGGGTCACAGATACGCAGTATTTT. This gives the protein CAWSVGRVTDTQYF.

This CDR3 reads CASSREMSSYEQYF. Here the CDR3 DNA reads TGTGCCAGCAGCCGCGAGATGAGCTCCTACGAGCAGTACTTC. This chain uses TRBV2 with TRBJ2-5; D is uncertain. Judging by the DNA end, TRBJ2-7 fits better; the J call may be wrong. The germline gives CDR1 SNHLY, CDR2 FYNNEI. The CDR3 is made up of 14 amino acids.

The chain is built from TRBV6-6 and TRBJ1-1; 9 positions match TRBD1. CDR1 MNHNY and CDR2 SVGAGI come from the germline V gene (reference sequence). The ends lost 5 bases at V and 1 base at J; junction bases unmatched: 2. The CDR3 contains 14 residues. For the CDR3, the DNA is TGTGCCAGCAGTCCGACAGGGGGGAACACTGAAGCTTTCTTT. This gives the protein CASSPTGGNTEAFF.

The chain has TRBV7-9 and TRBJ2-1; D unclear. This CDR3 comprises 15 residues. Germline V CDR1 and CDR2: SEHNR, FQNEAQ (reference sequence). Trimming pared 2 bases from V and 0 bases from J, leaving 8 bases between. In DNA, the CDR3 is TGTGCCAGCAGCTTATTACGGAGCTCCTACAATGAGCAGTTCTTC. Encoded protein: CASSLLRSSYNEQFF. The full variable domain, completed using reference TRBV7-9 and TRBJ2-1, is DTGVSQNPRHKITKRGQNVTFRCDPISEHNRLYWYRQTLGQGPEFLTYFQNEAQLEKSRLLSDRFSAERPKGSFSTLEIQRTEQGDSAMYLCASSLLRSSYNEQFFGPGTRLTVL.

The chain uses TRBV29-1 and TRBJ2-1; 7 nucleotides line up with TRBD2. This CDR3 is built from 17 residues. With 3 bases clipped from V and 7 bases from J, the junction kept 18 bases outside the gene matches. Germline CDR1 is SQVTM and CDR2 is ANQGSEA. DNA for the CDR3: TGCAGCGTTGAGGGGGAGGGGTGGCAGGGTTTTACAAATGAGCAGTTCTTC. Residues: CSVEGEGWQGFTNEQFF.

The CDR3 bases are TGTGCCAGCAGCAATGCCGGGACAGGGGGCTTCGAGCAGTTCTTC. This encodes CASSNAGTGGFEQFF. The chain uses TRBV11-2 and TRBJ2-1; 12 nucleotides agree with TRBD1. The germline V gene encodes CDR1 SGHAT and CDR2 FQNNGV. The CDR3 sequence is 15 residues long. V was clipped by 5 bases and J by 10 bases; unmatched bases: 9.

The chain uses TRBV27 and TRBJ1-2, with D perhaps TRBD1 (5 bases). Germline V CDR1 and CDR2: MNHEY, SMNVEV (reference sequence). The V and J ends lost 6 bases and 2 bases respectively, with 13 bases between them. This CDR3 spans 14 amino acids. Written as DNA, the CDR3 is TGTGCCAGCAGCTCCGGACAAGCGAACTATGGCTACACCTTC. This gives the protein CASSSGQANYGYTF.

The chain links TRBV5-4 to TRBJ2-1; weak D call: TRBD2 (6 bases). There are 16 residues in the CDR3. CDR1 SGHNT and CDR2 YYREEE come from the germline V gene (reference sequence). V lost 2 bases and J lost 0, with 12 bases in between. In DNA, the CDR3 is TGTGCCAGCAGCTTTTTAGCGGTGAGCTCCTACAATGAGCAGTTCTTC. Its translation is CASSFLAVSSYNEQFF.

The table lists this clone with a few counts. The chain combines TRBV6-1 with TRBJ2-7; TRBD1 is a possible D gene (6 bases). V was shortened by 7 bases and J by 2 bases, with 15 bases between the two germline ends. The germline gives CDR1 MNHNS, CDR2 SASEGT. This CDR3 region has 14 residues. CDR3 sequence reads: CASTSRRGPYEQYF. CDR3 DNA: TGTGCCAGCACTTCTCGCAGGGGCCCCTACGAGCAGTACTTC.